Below, 27 T cell receptor beta chains from the same sample are listed, as sequenced in a study of blood T cell repertoires in COVID-19. Produced via immunoSEQ multiplex PCR; TCRdb's table is partial and in-frame only. The sample records about 180,000 clones, roughly 83% being singletons. The sequencing input was PBMCs or T cells enriched from blood (not recorded which). The receptors were gathered from a woman aged 25-40 years who had recovered from COVID-19.

This rearrangement joins TRBV13 to TRBJ2-3; 10 bases fit TRBD2. The CDR3 covers 15 residues. CDR1 is PRHDT and CDR2 is FYEKMQ in the germline V gene (reference sequence). The trim removed 0 bases at V and 4 bases at J, leaving 1 base unmatched. The CDR3 DNA reads as TGTGCCAGCAGCTTAGGGGGGACTAGCGCAGATACGCAGTATTTT. It is translated as CASSLGGTSADTQYF.

The chain carries TRBV2 and TRBJ1-5; tentative D call: TRBD1 (6 bases). Looked up from germline, CDR1 is SNHLY and CDR2 is FYNNEI. V was shortened by 6 bases and J by 4 bases, with 16 bases between the two germline ends. The CDR3 runs to 15 residues. The DNA for the CDR3 is TGTGCCAGCAGGCAGGGGATGAGATCAAATCAGCCCCAGCATTTT. This gives the protein CASRQGMRSNQPQHF.

This chain uses TRBV7-8 with TRBJ1-4; D not resolved. The V and J ends lost 5 bases and 5 bases respectively, with 15 bases between them. The CDR3 totals 15 residues. The germline CDR1 and CDR2 sequences are SGHVS and FQNEAQ. CDR3 sequence reads: CASSPTNTDNEKLFF. The CDR3 region has the DNA TGTGCCAGCAGCCCGACTAACACGGACAATGAAAAACTGTTTTTT.

The chain has TRBV25-1 and TRBJ1-3; D is perhaps TRBD1 (6 bases). The CDR3 extends over 13 amino acids. The germline CDR1 and CDR2 sequences are MGHDK and SYGVNS. Trimming pared 7 bases from V and 1 base from J, leaving 8 bases between. The CDR3 DNA follows: TGTGCCAGCAAAGACAGGTCTGGAAACACCATATATTTT. Translation gives CASKDRSGNTIYF. The entire variable domain, with the rest obtained from reference TRBV25-1 and TRBJ1-3, is as follows: EADIYQTPRYLVIGTGKKITLECSQTMGHDKMYWYQQDPGMELHLIHYSYGVNSTEKGDLSSESTVSRIRTEHFPLTLESARPSHTSQYLCASKDRSGNTIYFGEGSWLTVV.

V and J are TRBV6-1 and TRBJ2-1, with 9 bases aligning to TRBD2. CDR3 length: 16 amino acids. Trimming removed 4 bases from V and 5 bases from J; junction bases left unmatched: 9. Germline V gene lookup returns CDR1 MNHNS and CDR2 SASEGT. The CDR3 sequence is CASSGIGTSKHNEQFF. Written as DNA, the CDR3 is TGTGCCAGCAGTGGAATCGGGACTAGCAAACACAATGAGCAGTTCTTC.

The chain couples TRBV24-1 to TRBJ2-1, with 13 bases aligning to TRBD2. The CDR3 is 16 amino acids. Germline CDR1 is KGHDR and CDR2 is SFDVKD. The J segment lost 7 bases and the V segment lost 5 bases, leaving 7 bases of the junction unmatched. This CDR3 is CATSGWTSGSGNEQFF. CDR3 sequence (DNA): TGTGCCACCAGTGGTTGGACTAGCGGGAGTGGGAATGAGCAGTTCTTC.

This clone was counted a single time. The chain is built from TRBV7-9 and TRBJ1-2, with TRBD1 matching 7 bases. V trimming: 2 bases; J trimming: 0 bases; junction bases outside the gene matches: 3. The germline CDR1 and CDR2 sequences are SEHNR and FQNEAQ (reference sequence). The CDR3 is 15 amino acids. CDR3 bases: TGTGCCAGCAGCTTACTAGACAGGGCTAACTATGGCTACACCTTC. This translates into CASSLLDRANYGYTF. Using reference TRBV7-9 and TRBJ1-2 for the parts outside the CDR3, the full variable domain is DTGVSQNPRHKITKRGQNVTFRCDPISEHNRLYWYRQTLGQGPEFLTYFQNEAQLEKSRLLSDRFSAERPKGSFSTLEIQRTEQGDSAMYLCASSLLDRANYGYTFGSGTRLTVV.

This clone was seen a single time. The chain links TRBV7-2 to TRBJ1-3; D unclear. V shed 5 bases and J shed 0 bases, with 5 bases lying between them. The CDR3 is made up of 13 amino acids. Germline V gene sequence: CDR1 SGHTA, CDR2 FQGNSA. The CDR3 sequence is CASSPSSGNTIYF. In DNA form, the CDR3 reads TGTGCCAGCAGCCCTAGCTCTGGAAACACCATATATTTT.

The count of this clone is one. The chain is built from TRBV5-1 and TRBJ2-7, with 12 bases identical to TRBD1. CDR3 size: 14 residues. Germline CDR1 SGHRS, CDR2 YFSETQ. Losses at the gene ends were 5 bases for V and 6 bases for J; bases not matched to a gene: 6. The DNA for the CDR3 is TGCGCCAGCAGTTCCGGGACAGGGGGCGTCGAGCAGTACTTC. Translation: CASSSGTGGVEQYF.

V gene TRBV28 combines with J gene TRBJ1-2; D unresolved. Trimming pared 3 bases from V and 6 bases from J, leaving 20 bases between. The CDR3 runs to 16 residues. The germline V gene encodes CDR1 MDHEN and CDR2 SYDVKM. In DNA form, the CDR3 reads TGTGCCAGCAGTTTGTTTGGCCAGGCATCCCGCAATGGCTACACCTTC. Encoded protein: CASSLFGQASRNGYTF.

This clone showed up just once. CDR3 in amino acids: CASRRDENTEAFF. The CDR3 coding sequence is TGTGCCAGCAGGCGGGACGAGAACACTGAAGCTTTCTTT. The gene calls are TRBV12-3 or TRBV12-4 and TRBJ1-1; TRBD1 is a possible D gene (5 bases). The V end was cut by 6 bases, the J end by 1 base, with 9 bases between. This CDR3 contains 13 residues.

The rearrangement joins TRBV7-6 to TRBJ1-4; D may be TRBD1 (5 bases). With 0 bases removed from V and 4 bases from J, the gap between germline ends came to 15 bases. Per the germline V gene, CDR1 is SGHVS and CDR2 is FNYEAQ. CDR3 size: 17 residues. The CDR3 here is CASSLAVSVQGNEKLFF. The CDR3 coding sequence is TGTGCCAGCAGCTTAGCGGTTAGTGTTCAGGGTAATGAAAAACTGTTTTTT.

V usage is TRBV4-1 and J usage is TRBJ1-1; maybe TRBD1 (6 bases). The CDR3 consists of 15 residues. Trimming cost V 1 base and J 7 bases, with 16 bases left between them. CDR1 and CDR2 from the germline V gene are MGHRA and YSYEKL. The CDR3 here is CASSQVLGGLGEAFF. The DNA for the CDR3 is TGCGCCAGCAGCCAAGTATTGGGGGGGCTGGGTGAAGCTTTCTTT.

The genes are TRBV19 and TRBJ2-6, with no clear D. The CDR3 is 17 amino acids. Germline V gene data show CDR1 as LNHDA and CDR2 as SQIVND (reference sequence). V lost 3 bases and J 4 bases, leaving 16 bases between the germline ends. The CDR3 sequence: CASSIGLRSPGANVLTF. The CDR3 region has the DNA TGTGCCAGTAGTATTGGGCTCCGGTCTCCCGGGGCCAACGTCCTGACTTTC.

The genes are TRBV3-1 (or the pseudogene TRBV3-2) and TRBJ1-2, with D tentatively TRBD1 (6 bases). Germline V gene lookup returns CDR1 LGHDT and CDR2 YNNKEL (reference sequence). Trimming removed 3 bases from V and 3 bases from J, with 14 bases in between. The CDR3 loop spans 15 amino acids. In DNA, the CDR3 is TGTGCCAGCAGCCACGGGGGGGCAGGATACTATGGCTACACCTTC. Residues: CASSHGGAGYYGYTF.

This sequence joins TRBV3-1 (or the pseudogene TRBV3-2) and TRBJ2-3; D gene ambiguous. V lost 1 base, J lost 2 bases, and 13 bases lay in between. Per germline, CDR1 LGHDT and CDR2 YNNKEL (reference sequence). CDR3 length equals 16 residues. CDR3 residues: CASSQATPEFTDTQYF. The CDR3 coding sequence is TGTGCCAGCAGCCAAGCGACTCCAGAATTCACAGATACGCAGTATTTT.

This clone has a handful of counts. J is TRBJ2-3 and V is TRBV7-2; 10 positions agree with TRBD2. In germline, CDR1 is SGHTA, CDR2 FQGNSA. The V and J ends lost 8 bases and 0 bases, in that order; junction bases with no gene match: 11. This CDR3 region has 17 residues. This CDR3 reads CASRVGTSASSTDTQYF. Written as DNA, the CDR3 is TGTGCCAGCCGCGTTGGGACTAGCGCCTCTAGCACAGATACGCAGTATTTT.

The J gene is TRBJ2-1, the V gene TRBV25-1; possibly TRBD1 for D (6 bases). The V gene lost 3 bases and the J gene lost 2 bases, with 20 bases spanning the gap. The CDR3 is made up of 18 amino acids. Per the germline V gene, CDR1 is MGHDK and CDR2 is SYGVNS. The CDR3 is CASSETADRGGAYNEQFF. CDR3 bases: TGTGCCAGCAGTGAGACAGCGGACAGAGGAGGAGCCTACAATGAGCAGTTCTTC.

The V gene is TRBV11-3, the J gene TRBJ2-1; 7 bases line up with TRBD2. The CDR3 spans 18 residues. Germline CDR1 SGHNT, CDR2 YENEEA. The ends lost 5 bases at V and 3 bases at J; junction bases unmatched: 16. CDR3 in DNA: TGTGCCAGCAGCCGAATGGGGGGAGGGATCGCTAGCTACAATGAGCAGTTCTTC. Its protein product is CASSRMGGGIASYNEQFF. Combining the CDR3 with reference TRBV11-3 and TRBJ2-1 gives the whole variable domain EAGVVQSPRYKIIEKKQPVAFWCNPISGHNTLYWYLQNLGQGPELLIRYENEEAVDDSQLPKDRFSAERLKGVDSTLKIQPAELGDSAVYLCASSRMGGGIASYNEQFFGPGTRLTVL.

The V and J genes are TRBV9 and TRBJ2-1; possible D gene TRBD2, 5 bases. This CDR3 contains 15 residues. Trimming stripped 0 bases from V and 4 bases from J, with 11 bases between. Germline assignment: CDR1 SGDLS and CDR2 YYNGEE. The DNA for the CDR3 is TGTGCCAGCAGCGTAGGTGGGAGTTGGTACAATGAGCAGTTCTTC. Translation gives CASSVGGSWYNEQFF. Variable domain in full (rest from reference TRBV9 and TRBJ2-1): DSGVTQTPKHLITATGQRVTLRCSPRSGDLSVYWYQQSLDQGLQFLIQYYNGEERAKGNILERFSAQQFPDLHSELNLSSLELGDSALYFCASSVGGSWYNEQFFGPGTRLTVL.

The rearrangement joins TRBV6-5 to TRBJ2-7; the match to TRBD2 covers 11 bases. The CDR3 totals 16 residues. Germline loops: CDR1 MNHEY, CDR2 SVGAGI. Losses at the gene ends were 0 bases for V and 1 base for J; bases not matched to a gene: 2. The CDR3 is CASSYSRLAGSYEQYF. Written as DNA, the CDR3 is TGTGCCAGCAGTTACTCGAGACTAGCGGGGTCCTACGAGCAGTACTTC.

This clone was counted a few times. V usage is TRBV4-2 and J usage is TRBJ2-7; a weak D match, TRBD2 (5 bases). Deletions cut 0 bases from V and 0 bases from J, with 12 bases between. CDR3 length equals 16 residues. Per the germline V gene, CDR1 is LGHNA and CDR2 is YNFKEQ. Written as DNA, the CDR3 is TGTGCCAGCAGCCAAGAAGGCGGGCCCAGCTCCTACGAGCAGTACTTC. Translating gives CASSQEGGPSSYEQYF.

Concerning this clone: Other DNA sequences in this sample translate to the same CDR3. The V call is TRBV5-1, the J call TRBJ2-2, with a weak D call TRBD1 (6 bases). This CDR3 contains 16 residues. V was clipped by 0 bases and J by 0 bases, with 9 bases between them. The V gene's germline CDR1 is SGHRS and CDR2 YFSETQ. Here the CDR3 reads CASSLGTGTNTGELFF. CDR3 in DNA: TGCGCCAGCAGCTTGGGAACAGGGACGAACACCGGGGAGCTGTTTTTT. Together with reference TRBV5-1 and TRBJ2-2, the CDR3 gives the full variable domain: KAGVTQTPRYLIKTRGQQVTLSCSPISGHRSVSWYQQTPGQGLQFLFEYFSETQRNKGNFPGRFSGRQFSNSRSEMNVSTLELGDSALYLCASSLGTGTNTGELFFGEGSRLTVL.

This clone was recorded only once. The gene calls are TRBV24-1 and TRBJ1-2, with 7 bases lining up with TRBD1. With 3 bases clipped from V and 7 bases from J, the junction kept 7 bases outside the gene matches. Germline CDR1 and CDR2: KGHDR and SFDVKD. This CDR3 is 14 amino acids long. Here the CDR3 DNA reads TGTGCCACCAGTGATCCCGACAGGGAAGGTGGCTACACCTTC. Translating gives CATSDPDREGGYTF.

This chain joins TRBV19 and TRBJ2-2; possible D gene TRBD1, 5 bases. With 7 bases removed from V and 5 bases from J, the gap between germline ends came to 14 bases. This CDR3 has 14 residues. Germline V gene lookup returns CDR1 LNHDA and CDR2 SQIVND (reference sequence). CDR3 sequence: CASNGQGLTGELFF. Written as DNA, the CDR3 is TGTGCCAGTAACGGCCAGGGTTTAACCGGGGAGCTGTTTTTT.

The chain carries TRBV5-8 and TRBJ2-7; D call uncertain. V was pared by 3 bases and J by 5 bases, with 9 bases between. CDR3 length: 12 residues. In germline, CDR1 is SGHTS, CDR2 YDEGEE. CDR3 DNA: TGTGCCAGCAGCTCCGCGTACCACGAGCAGTACTTC. Protein product: CASSSAYHEQYF. Looking up the rest from reference TRBV5-8 and TRBJ2-7 gives the full variable domain: EAGVTQSPTHLIKTRGQQATLRCSPISGHTSVYWYQQALGLGLQFLLWYDEGEERNRGNFPPRFSGRQFPNYSSELNVNALELEDSALYLCASSSAYHEQYFGPGTRLTVT.

This chain links TRBV7-9 with TRBJ2-7; D unresolved. The CDR3 totals 11 residues. The germline CDR1 and CDR2 sequences are SEHNR and FQNEAQ (reference sequence). V lost 5 bases and J 11 bases, leaving 13 bases between the germline ends. CDR3 DNA sequence: TGTGCCAGCAGCAGAGGAGTACGGGAGTACTTC. Translated: CASSRGVREYF.